The 23 T cell receptor beta chains below come from one sample, sequenced in a study of T-cell memory formation after mild COVID-19. One entry per CDR3 protein, called by TCRdb with MiXCR from the 5' RACE reads. Here the sample spans fewer than 200,000 distinct CDR3 sequences, 13% being singletons. Source material: PBMCs or a T cell subset sorted from them (not recorded which). Receptor source: a man between 18 and 35 years old who had mild COVID-19 (a few samples of this study predate the infection). Cell type and time point are not known.

Concerning this clonotype itself: A much larger clone differs from this one at a single base, so this may be a read error. This sequence joins TRBV24-1 and TRBJ2-1; D may be TRBD2 (5 bases). The germline V and J ends were trimmed by 7 bases and 5 bases, with 14 bases remaining between them. The germline CDR1 and CDR2 sequences are KGHDR and SFDVKD. The CDR3 covers 14 residues. This CDR3 is CATRAGLPNNEQFF. As DNA, the CDR3 is TGTGCCACCAGAGCCGGACTGCCGAACAATGAGCAGTTCTTC.

V usage is TRBV5-1 and J usage is TRBJ2-1, with TRBD2 as a possible D gene (6 bases). Trimming shortened V by 3 bases and J by 7 bases, and 17 bases separated the two germline ends. Germline-derived CDR1 and CDR2 are SGHRS and YFSETQ. The CDR3 is 15 amino acids. The CDR3 DNA sequence: TGCGCCAGCAGCTATCTAGCGCCCCGGGGGAATGAGCAGTTCTTC. Amino acid sequence: CASSYLAPRGNEQFF.

The V call is TRBV20-1, the J call TRBJ1-1, with TRBD1 as a possible D gene (5 bases). This CDR3 contains 12 residues. Per germline, CDR1 DFQATT and CDR2 SNEGSKA (reference sequence). Trimming removed 4 bases from V and 6 bases from J, with 12 bases in between. The CDR3 sequence is CSAMTASAEAFF. The CDR3 DNA is TGCAGTGCTATGACAGCTTCGGCTGAAGCTTTCTTT.

This clonotype was seen only a few times. The chain's CDR3 is CAGLAGGRSYNEQFF. The CDR3 nucleotides are TGTGCCGGACTAGCGGGGGGGAGATCCTACAATGAGCAGTTCTTC. This sequence joins TRBV28 and TRBJ2-1, with 15 bases fitting TRBD2. The CDR3 spans 15 residues. V lost 11 bases to trimming and J lost 1 base; unmatched junction nucleotides: 3. Germline values: CDR1 MDHEN, CDR2 SYDVKM.

This clonotype was observed a handful of times. J is TRBJ2-7 and V is TRBV18; possible D gene TRBD1, 5 bases. V was shortened by 1 base and J by 2 bases, with 9 bases between the two germline ends. Germline V lookup: CDR1 KGHSH, CDR2 LQKENI. There are 14 residues in the CDR3. The DNA of the CDR3 is TGTGCCAGCTCACCACGGCAGGGAACCTACGAGCAGTACGTC. Protein sequence: CASSPRQGTYEQYV.

This clonotype was seen a handful of times. The chain has TRBV4-3 and TRBJ2-5, with TRBD1 matching 7 bases. The J segment lost 5 bases and the V segment lost 5 bases, leaving 8 bases of the junction unmatched. The CDR3 spans 14 residues. Per the germline V gene, CDR1 is LGHNA and CDR2 is YSLEER. CDR3 region: CASSASAQGETQYF. The CDR3 DNA is TGCGCCAGCAGCGCCTCGGCACAGGGGGAGACCCAGTACTTC.

A few counts support this clonotype. The CDR3 region has the DNA TGCGCCAGCAGCGAGAACTCTCCTAGGGACAATGAGCAGTTCTTC. Protein product: CASSENSPRDNEQFF. The gene calls are TRBV5-1 and TRBJ2-1; unclear D gene. The CDR3 is 15 amino acids. Germline loops: CDR1 SGHRS, CDR2 YFSETQ. The V end was cut by 4 bases, the J end by 5 bases, with 16 bases between.

The chain recombines TRBV5-4 with TRBJ2-1, with D perhaps TRBD1 (5 bases). V lost 4 bases to trimming and J lost 0 bases, with 11 bases between them. CDR1 is SGHNT, CDR2 YYREEE, per germline (reference sequence). The CDR3 loop spans 15 amino acids. CDR3 DNA sequence: TGTGCCAGCAGCAAAGACAGCAGCTCCTACAATGAGCAGTTCTTC. Translating it yields CASSKDSSSYNEQFF.

This clonotype has just a few counts. The rearrangement uses TRBV7-2 and TRBJ1-1, with D uncertain. Germline CDR1 reads SGHTA; CDR2 reads FQGNSA. This CDR3 contains 14 residues. The V end lost 5 bases, the J end lost 0 bases, and 10 bases lay between the germline ends. CDR3 DNA sequence: TGTGCCAGCAGCCAGACTCGGATGAACACTGAAGCTTTCTTT. This codes for CASSQTRMNTEAFF. Combining the CDR3 with reference TRBV7-2 and TRBJ1-1 gives the whole variable domain GAGVSQSPSNKVTEKGKDVELRCDPISGHTALYWYRQSLGQGLEFLIYFQGNSAPDKSGLPSDRFSAERTGGSVSTLTIQRTQQEDSAVYLCASSQTRMNTEAFFGQGTRLTVV.

This clonotype has ten or more counts. The rearrangement links TRBV7-2 to TRBJ2-3, with 14 positions matching TRBD2. Germline values: CDR1 SGHTA, CDR2 FQGNSA. The length of the CDR3 is 16 residues. V gave up 4 bases and J gave up 6 bases; unmatched junction bases: 6. The CDR3 here is CASSSLGLAGEDTQYF. CDR3 bases: TGTGCCAGCAGCTCCCTGGGACTAGCGGGGGAGGATACGCAGTATTTT.

This clonotype was seen a handful of times. The gene calls are TRBV5-1 and TRBJ2-5, with D unclear. This CDR3 spans 13 amino acids. V was cut by 1 base and J by 1 base, with 5 bases left in between. Germline V gene sequence: CDR1 SGHRS, CDR2 YFSETQ. The CDR3 DNA follows: TGCGCCAGCAGCTTGTTTAGCCAAGAGACCCAGTACTTC. Translation: CASSLFSQETQYF.

This clonotype was recorded a few times. The CDR3 is CSASGTGSGTYNEQFF. DNA of the CDR3: TGCAGTGCTAGCGGGACAGGAAGTGGGACGTACAATGAGCAGTTCTTC. The chain carries TRBV20-1 and TRBJ2-1; 8 positions match TRBD1. The CDR3 extends over 16 amino acids. Germline CDR1 DFQATT, CDR2 SNEGSKA (reference sequence). V was clipped by 3 bases and J by 4 bases; unmatched bases: 11.

This clonotype has just a few counts. The DNA of the CDR3 is TGTGCCAGCAGCCAACGGACAGGGGTGGGTGAGCAGTTCTTC. Translation: CASSQRTGVGEQFF. This chain connects TRBV14 to TRBJ2-1, with 9 bases identical to TRBD1. The length of the CDR3 is 14 residues. With 2 bases clipped from V and 9 bases from J, the junction kept 5 bases outside the gene matches. Germline CDR1 SGHDN, CDR2 FVKESK.

This clonotype was seen more than once but under ten times. The rearrangement uses TRBV7-2 and TRBJ2-5; 11 nucleotides agree with TRBD2. The CDR3 length is 15 residues. Germline V gene data show CDR1 as SGHTA and CDR2 as FQGNSA. J gave up 4 bases and V 5 bases, and 6 bases lay outside the gene matches. Here the CDR3 DNA reads TGTGCCAGCAGCCCCACTAGCGGGGGACCAGAGACCCAGTACTTC. This translates into CASSPTSGGPETQYF.

The chain joins TRBV28 to TRBJ2-1, with TRBD2 identical over 10 bases. V was pared by 5 bases and J by 5 bases, with 6 bases of the junction left unmatched. CDR3 length equals 15 residues. Germline V gene sequence: CDR1 MDHEN, CDR2 SYDVKM. CDR3 in DNA: TGTGCCAGCAGTAGCGGGGGGGCCTCGAACAATGAGCAGTTCTTC. Its protein is CASSSGGASNNEQFF.

This clonotype appeared a few times. V usage is TRBV11-2 and J usage is TRBJ1-1, with 8 nucleotides matching TRBD1. Germline CDR1 reads SGHAT; CDR2 reads FQNNGV. This CDR3 is 14 amino acids long. Losses at the gene ends were 6 bases for V and 5 bases for J; bases not matched to a gene: 8. Here the CDR3 reads CASRDPGGGTEAFF. Written as DNA, the CDR3 is TGTGCCAGCAGGGACCCAGGGGGCGGGACTGAAGCTTTCTTT.

This clonotype was recorded at least ten times. V gene TRBV6-2 or TRBV6-3 combines with J gene TRBJ1-5; D is undetermined. The CDR3 contains 12 residues. Germline V gives CDR1 MNHEY, CDR2 SVGEGT. V was pared by 7 bases and J by 0 bases, with 4 bases between. The CDR3 DNA follows: TGTGCCAGCACGGATAGCAATCAGCCCCAGCATTTT. The encoded protein is CASTDSNQPQHF.

The rearrangement joins TRBV20-1 to TRBJ2-2; 11 bases are a match to TRBD2. Germline assignment: CDR1 DFQATT and CDR2 SNEGSKA (reference sequence). The CDR3 runs 13 residues. Trimming cost V 7 bases and J 5 bases; bases outside gene matches: 3. The CDR3 sequence is CSVPSGGTGELFF. In nucleotides, the CDR3 is TGCAGTGTTCCTAGCGGGGGGACCGGGGAGCTGTTTTTT.

In this sample, this clonotype turned up a few times. The chain joins TRBV3-1 to TRBJ1-5; the D gene is possibly TRBD1 (6 bases). The CDR3 runs 15 residues. Trimming took off 1 base at V and 5 bases at J, with 12 bases between the two ends. Germline assignment: CDR1 LGHDT and CDR2 YNNKEL (reference sequence). The CDR3 spells CASSQGAGEDQPQHF. In DNA form, the CDR3 reads TGTGCCAGCAGCCAAGGAGCAGGGGAGGATCAGCCCCAGCATTTT.

In its sample, this clonotype was seen a few times. The V and J genes are TRBV28 and TRBJ2-7; D may match TRBD1 or TRBD2 (5 bases each). This CDR3 spans 12 amino acids. In germline, CDR1 is MDHEN, CDR2 SYDVKM. The V gene lost 6 bases and the J gene lost 7 bases, with 13 bases spanning the gap. Here the CDR3 DNA reads TGTGCCAGCAGCCGAGGGACGGTTGAGCAGTACGTC. Encoded protein: CASSRGTVEQYV.

V usage is TRBV28 and J usage is TRBJ2-7; 13 positions agree with TRBD2. V shed 5 bases, J shed 4 bases, and the junction held 5 bases outside the gene matches. The germline gives CDR1 MDHEN, CDR2 SYDVKM. The CDR3 has 15 residues. The CDR3 reads CASSAGTSGIYEQYF. CDR3 in DNA: TGTGCCAGCAGTGCGGGGACTAGCGGGATATACGAGCAGTACTTC.

The table lists this clonotype with a few counts. The chain recombines TRBV7-2 with TRBJ2-2; 7 bases line up with TRBD1. V gave up 4 bases and J gave up 6 bases; unmatched junction bases: 8. The V gene's germline CDR1 is SGHTA and CDR2 FQGNSA. This CDR3 has 15 amino acids. CDR3 in amino acids: CASSSNRQGSGELFF. The DNA of the CDR3 is TGTGCCAGCAGCTCGAACCGACAGGGTTCCGGGGAGCTGTTTTTT.

This clonotype has just a few counts. V is TRBV7-2 and J is TRBJ2-3; TRBD2 matches 13 bases. The junction had 3 bases not matched to a gene; V was cut back by 2 bases and J by 4 bases. The CDR3 has 16 amino acids. From germline, CDR1 is SGHTA and CDR2 FQGNSA. CDR3 bases: TGTGCCAGCAGCTTACAACTAGCGGGGGGGTCAGATACGCAGTATTTT. Its translation: CASSLQLAGGSDTQYF.